What follows are 25 T cell receptor beta chains derived from one specimen sequenced in a study of cytomegalovirus exposure and HLA in healthy donors. PCR employed 60 Vbeta and 13 Jbeta primers. The data were produced by immunoSEQ multiplex PCR, yet TCRdb's version contains in-frame clones alone and is incomplete. The sample lists about 180,000 clones, approximately 81% occurring once. The sequenced sample was PBMCs. The receptor set was obtained from a boy aged 2 to 9 in good health and CMV-seronegative.

The rearrangement uses TRBV19 and TRBJ2-2, with a possible D match to TRBD2 (5 bases). The ends were cut back, 5 bases at V and 7 bases at J, with 17 bases in the middle. CDR1 is LNHDA, CDR2 SQIVND, per germline (reference sequence). The CDR3 length is 15 residues. CDR3 region: CASSVGPLRDGELFF. CDR3 in DNA: TGTGCCAGTAGTGTGGGTCCCCTGAGGGACGGGGAGCTGTTTTTT.

This clone occurred a few times. V and J are TRBV29-1 and TRBJ1-4; 7 positions match TRBD1. The CDR3 has 13 residues. Germline-derived CDR1 and CDR2 are SQVTM and ANQGSEA. V dropped 1 base and J dropped 8; count of bases not matched to a gene: 4. CDR3 nucleotide sequence: TGCAGCGTTGAAGGACAGGGCAAGGAAAAACTGTTTTTT. It codes for CSVEGQGKEKLFF.

V and J are TRBV6-6 and TRBJ2-7, with D possibly being TRBD1 (5 bases). The CDR3 is made up of 14 amino acids. Trimming removed 2 bases at V and 2 bases at J, with 10 bases between. Germline CDR1 and CDR2: MNHNY and SVGAGI (reference sequence). The CDR3 region is CASSYQGPAYEQYF. The CDR3, as DNA: TGTGCCAGCAGTTACCAGGGTCCCGCCTACGAGCAGTACTTC.

The CDR3 DNA sequence: TGCGCCAGCAGTTTTGGACAGGGGTACACTGAAGCTTTCTTT. Amino acid sequence: CASSFGQGYTEAFF. The chain recombines TRBV4-1 with TRBJ1-1; 9 bases align to TRBD1. Germline values: CDR1 MGHRA, CDR2 YSYEKL. This CDR3 comprises 14 residues. Losses at the gene ends were 6 bases for V and 3 bases for J; bases not matched to a gene: 5.

This clone was observed a handful of times. J is TRBJ1-4 and V is TRBV6-6, with D unclear. Trimming took 2 bases from V and 6 from J, leaving 10 bases between them. CDR1 is MNHNY, CDR2 SVGAGI, per germline (reference sequence). The CDR3 extends over 14 amino acids. CDR3 sequence reads: CASSYGRFDEKLFF. CDR3 bases: TGTGCCAGCAGTTACGGCAGGTTTGATGAAAAACTGTTTTTT.

The V call is TRBV4-1, the J call TRBJ2-2, with 9 bases lining up with TRBD1. This CDR3 has 16 amino acids. Germline CDR1 reads MGHRA; CDR2 reads YSYEKL. Trimming at V came to 5 bases and at J to 2 bases, leaving 6 bases not matched to a gene. Here the CDR3 DNA reads TGCGCCAGCAGCGCGTACAGGGGGCAAAACACCGGGGAGCTGTTTTTT. Amino acids: CASSAYRGQNTGELFF.

The sample holds one count of this clone. The genes are TRBV5-1 and TRBJ2-7, with 9 bases aligning to TRBD1. This CDR3 contains 14 residues. From germline, CDR1 is SGHRS and CDR2 YFSETQ. The junction had 5 bases not matched to a gene; V was cut back by 2 bases and J by 5 bases. The CDR3 nucleotides are TGCGCCAGCAGCTTATTACAGGGGGCAGACGAGCAGTACTTC. Amino acids: CASSLLQGADEQYF.

The chain combines TRBV30 with TRBJ2-4, with 8 positions matching TRBD1. The germline CDR1 and CDR2 sequences are GTSNPN and SVGIG (reference sequence). This CDR3 region has 13 residues. V shed 0 bases, J shed 6 bases, and the junction held 1 base outside the gene matches. CDR3 loop: CAWSVGQGNIQYF. The DNA for the CDR3 is TGTGCCTGGAGTGTAGGACAGGGAAACATTCAGTACTTC.

The chain recombines TRBV19 with TRBJ1-1, with 7 bases lining up with TRBD1. CDR1 LNHDA and CDR2 SQIVND come from the germline V gene (reference sequence). V was clipped by 7 bases and J by 3 bases; unmatched bases: 5. The CDR3 is 13 amino acids. The CDR3 region has the DNA TGTGCCAGTACTCTCGACAGGGACACTGAAGCTTTCTTT. Residues: CASTLDRDTEAFF.

The V and J genes are TRBV9 and TRBJ2-7, with D possibly being TRBD1 (6 bases). The CDR3 runs to 16 residues. Germline loops: CDR1 SGDLS, CDR2 YYNGEE. The V gene lost 3 bases and the J gene lost 5 bases, with 21 bases spanning the gap. CDR3 nucleotide sequence: TGTGCCAGCAGCGCTTGGGACACGGCCCCCCCAAACGAGCAGTACTTC. Translating gives CASSAWDTAPPNEQYF.

This chain uses TRBV4-1 with TRBJ2-4, with 11 bases aligning to TRBD2. CDR1 is MGHRA and CDR2 is YSYEKL in the germline V gene. The CDR3 covers 17 residues. V lost 2 bases and J lost 1; bases outside the gene matches: 4. CDR3 DNA sequence: TGCGCCAGCAGCCAACCGACTAGCGGGATTGCCAAAAACATTCAGTACTTC. The encoded protein is CASSQPTSGIAKNIQYF.

This rearrangement joins TRBV6-5 to TRBJ1-2; 8 nucleotides line up with TRBD1. Germline V gene lookup returns CDR1 MNHEY and CDR2 SVGAGI. The CDR3 loop spans 16 amino acids. V lost 4 bases and J lost 6; bases outside the gene matches: 13. CDR3 bases: TGTGCCAGCAGTTCCGATCTACAGGGGGAAGTGAATGGCTACACCTTC. Residues: CASSSDLQGEVNGYTF.

V gene TRBV7-8 combines with J gene TRBJ2-5; TRBD2 aligns across 11 bases. Germline V CDR1 and CDR2: SGHVS, FQNEAQ. V lost 5 bases and J lost 5; bases outside the gene matches: 10. The CDR3 runs to 16 residues. The CDR3 DNA sequence: TGTGCCAGCAGCGGGCGAGGACTAGCGGGCGTCGAGACCCAGTACTTC. This translates into CASSGRGLAGVETQYF.

Here the CDR3 reads CASSLLATRQETQYF. CDR3 in DNA: TGTGCCAGCAGCTTACTAGCGACACGACAAGAGACCCAGTACTTC. The V call is TRBV5-4, the J call TRBJ2-5, with TRBD2 matching 7 bases. The CDR3 has 15 residues. The V and J ends lost 2 bases and 2 bases, in that order; junction bases with no gene match: 6. From germline, CDR1 is SGHNT and CDR2 YYREEE (reference sequence).

V usage is TRBV2 and J usage is TRBJ1-2, with 8 nucleotides matching TRBD1. The germline CDR1 and CDR2 sequences are SNHLY and FYNNEI. The CDR3 sequence is 14 residues long. Trimming took 7 bases from V and 8 from J; bases not matched to a gene: 12. The CDR3 coding sequence is TGTGCCAGCACCGAGGAAGACAGGGGTGGCGGCTACACCTTC. Its translation: CASTEEDRGGGYTF. The variable domain in full, completed from reference TRBV2 and TRBJ1-2, reads EPEVTQTPSHQVTQMGQEVILRCVPISNHLYFYWYRQILGQKVEFLVSFYNNEISEKSEIFDDQFSVERPDGSNFTLKIRSTKLEDSAMYFCASTEEDRGGGYTFGSGTRLTVV.

The CDR3 loop reads CASSLVYLVPDTQYF. The CDR3 bases are TGTGCCAGCAGCTTAGTTTATCTAGTCCCAGATACGCAGTATTTT. V is TRBV7-2 and J is TRBJ2-3; the D is unclear. CDR1 is SGHTA and CDR2 is FQGNSA in the germline V gene. V was clipped by 1 base and J by 4 bases, with 12 bases between them. This CDR3 has 15 amino acids.

The V call is TRBV7-9, the J call TRBJ2-1; 8 nucleotides agree with TRBD1. Germline V CDR1 and CDR2: SEHNR, FQNEAQ (reference sequence). V lost 5 bases, J lost 8 bases, and 14 bases stayed unmatched. CDR3 size: 16 residues. The CDR3 DNA is TGTGCCAGCAGCCCTCCTTCGGGACAGGTCTTTCATGAGCAGTTCTTC. It is translated as CASSPPSGQVFHEQFF.

The chain recombines TRBV10-3 with TRBJ2-3; TRBD2 agrees at 7 bases. Per the germline V gene, CDR1 is ENHRY and CDR2 is SYGVKD. CDR3 length: 15 residues. V lost 4 bases to trimming and J lost 4 bases; unmatched junction nucleotides: 8. CDR3 loop: CAISGGLAVADTQYF. The CDR3 coding sequence is TGTGCCATCAGTGGAGGGCTAGCGGTTGCAGATACGCAGTATTTT.

The V and J genes are TRBV9 and TRBJ2-3, with 12 positions matching TRBD2. From germline, CDR1 is SGDLS and CDR2 YYNGEE. The trim removed 3 bases at V and 3 bases at J, leaving 17 bases unmatched. The CDR3 spans 20 residues. The CDR3 DNA reads as TGTGCCAGCAGCGCCGAGCCGGTCTCCTTCGGGACTAGCGGGACAGATACGCAGTATTTT. This translates into CASSAEPVSFGTSGTDTQYF.

The chain joins TRBV27 to TRBJ2-3; 7 bases fit TRBD2. CDR3 length: 15 amino acids. The trim removed 3 bases at V and 0 bases at J, leaving 3 bases unmatched. Germline V lookup: CDR1 MNHEY, CDR2 SMNVEV (reference sequence). The CDR3 loop reads CASSFLAASTDTQYF. DNA of the CDR3: TGTGCCAGCAGTTTTCTAGCGGCTAGCACAGATACGCAGTATTTT.

Comments on this clone: In the same sample, other DNA sequences code for this CDR3. V usage is TRBV20-1 and J usage is TRBJ2-7; D is uncertain. CDR3 length: 11 residues. Germline CDR1 is DFQATT and CDR2 is SNEGSKA (reference sequence). CDR3 nucleotide sequence: TGCAGCGCGAGATCCACCTACGAGCAGTACTTC. This encodes CSARSTYEQYF.

The chain employs TRBV19 and TRBJ1-5; 12 bases align to TRBD1. CDR1 and CDR2 from the germline V gene are LNHDA and SQIVND (reference sequence). This CDR3 spans 17 amino acids. After removal of 6 bases from V and 1 base from J, the junction contained 7 bases not matched to a gene. CDR3 sequence: CASSRDRGPVSNQPQHF. The CDR3, as DNA: TGTGCCAGTAGCCGGGACAGGGGGCCAGTAAGCAATCAGCCCCAGCATTTT.

V and J are TRBV7-8 and TRBJ2-5; TRBD2 matches at 11 bases. Unmatched junction bases numbered 5, after V lost 4 bases and J lost 1 base. The V gene's germline CDR1 is SGHVS and CDR2 FQNEAQ. There are 16 residues in the CDR3. Here the CDR3 DNA reads TGTGCCAGCAGCTCGAGACTAGCGGGGTTCCAAGAGACCCAGTACTTC. Its translation: CASSSRLAGFQETQYF.

The chain carries TRBV7-8 and TRBJ1-5, with 11 bases aligning to TRBD1. V was pared by 2 bases and J by 5 bases, with 2 bases of the junction left unmatched. Per germline, CDR1 SGHVS and CDR2 FQNEAQ. This CDR3 comprises 15 residues. CDR3 DNA: TGTGCCAGCAGCTTAAGGACAGGGGGCTATCAGCCCCAGCATTTT. It yields the protein CASSLRTGGYQPQHF.

The V call is TRBV28, the J call TRBJ2-7, with 8 bases that match TRBD2. Trimming cost V 1 base and J 6 bases; bases outside gene matches: 8. Germline V gives CDR1 MDHEN, CDR2 SYDVKM. The CDR3 runs 15 residues. Here the CDR3 DNA reads TGTGCCAGCAGTTTATCGGGGGGGCTCCTAGGCGAGCAGTACTTC. Its translation is CASSLSGGLLGEQYF.